This T cell receptor (beta chain) derives from a study of cytomegalovirus exposure and HLA in healthy donors. As to this clone: Its matching antigen is unknown.

PCR involved 60 Vbeta and 13 Jbeta primers. Assay used: immunoSEQ multiplex PCR; TCRdb lists only in-frame clones, some missing. The data contain about 130,000 clones, 75% to 90% of them singletons. V trimming: 1 base; J trimming: 0 bases; junction bases outside the gene matches: 7. Germline V gene sequence: CDR1 SGHAT, CDR2 FQNNGV. This CDR3 has 18 amino acids. Study results and caveats: Association of a missense DCLRE1C variant with TCR beta V- and J-gene trimming was reported in a later analysis.

Sequencing was carried out using PBMCs. This clonotype originated in a man under 40 in good health and CMV-seronegative. V gene TRBV11-2 combines with J gene TRBJ2-4; 9 bases line up with TRBD2. The CDR3 is CASSLGPSGELAKNIQYF. CDR3 DNA: TGTGCCAGCAGCTTAGGGCCTAGCGGGGAACTAGCCAAAAACATTCAGTACTTC.